The clone carrying this TCR beta chain was counted only a few times. As yet, its antigen is unknown. The data stem from a study of T-cell memory formation after mild COVID-19. Findings and limits, study-wide: Mainly in CM and EM were contracting CD4+ clones; CD8+ were in EMRA.

Trimming shortened V by 0 bases and J by 5 bases, and 17 bases separated the two germline ends. The CDR3 has 16 amino acids. The germline V gene has CDR1 SGDLS and CDR2 YYNGEE. One entry per CDR3 protein, called by TCRdb with MiXCR from the 5' RACE reads. Counted here are under 600,000 distinct CDR3 sequences, less than 25% occurring once; the ten biggest clones make up around 7.7%. The V and J genes are TRBV9 and TRBJ2-5, with D possibly called TRBD1 or TRBD2 (5 bases each). This TCR derives from an adult woman who had mild COVID-19 (a few samples of this study predate the infection). Cell type and time point are not known. The specimen was PBMCs or a T cell subset sorted from them (not recorded which). Written as DNA, the CDR3 is TGTGCCAGCAGCGTAGACTCGCCGGGACCGAGGGAGACCCAGTACTTC. It codes for CASSVDSPGPRETQYF.